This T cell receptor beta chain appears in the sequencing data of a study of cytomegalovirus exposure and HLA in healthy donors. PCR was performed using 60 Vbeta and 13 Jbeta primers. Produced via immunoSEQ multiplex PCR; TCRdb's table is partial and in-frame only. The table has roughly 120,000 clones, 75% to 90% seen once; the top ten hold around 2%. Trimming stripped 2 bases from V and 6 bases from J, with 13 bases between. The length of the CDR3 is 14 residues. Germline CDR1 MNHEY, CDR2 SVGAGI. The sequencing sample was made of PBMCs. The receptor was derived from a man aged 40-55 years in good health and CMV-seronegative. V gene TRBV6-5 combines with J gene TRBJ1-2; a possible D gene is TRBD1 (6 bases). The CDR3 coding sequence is TGTGCCAGCAGTTACGGCGGGGGGCGAGATGGCTACACCTTC. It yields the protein CASSYGGGRDGYTF.